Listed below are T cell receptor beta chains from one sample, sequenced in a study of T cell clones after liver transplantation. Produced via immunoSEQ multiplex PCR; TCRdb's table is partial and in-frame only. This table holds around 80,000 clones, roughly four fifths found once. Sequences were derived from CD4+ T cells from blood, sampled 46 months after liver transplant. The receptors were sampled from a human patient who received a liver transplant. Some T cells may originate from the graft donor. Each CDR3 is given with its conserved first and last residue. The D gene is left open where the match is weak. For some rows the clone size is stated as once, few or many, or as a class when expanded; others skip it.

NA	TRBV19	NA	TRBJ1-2	CASSRVPYGYTF	TGTGCCAGTAGTCGTGTCCCATATGGCTACACCTTC
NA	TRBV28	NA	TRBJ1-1	CASSSPIGEGMNTEAFF	TGTGCCAGCAGTTCCCCCATCGGGGAGGGAATGAACACTGAAGCTTTCTTT
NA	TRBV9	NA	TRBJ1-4	CASSVTSTNEKLFF	TGTGCCAGCAGCGTAACATCAACTAATGAAAAACTGTTTTTT
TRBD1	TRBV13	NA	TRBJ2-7	CASSLDRVYEQYF	TGTGCCAGCAGCCTGGACAGGGTTTACGAGCAGTACTTC
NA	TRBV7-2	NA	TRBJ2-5	CASSLVAQQQETQYF	TGTGCCAGCAGCTTAGTCGCTCAGCAGCAAGAGACCCAGTACTTC
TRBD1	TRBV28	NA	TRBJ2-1	CASTDRVDNEQFF	TGTGCCAGCACGGACAGGGTAGACAATGAGCAGTTCTTC
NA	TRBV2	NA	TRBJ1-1	CASSGAGIFTEAFF	TGTGCCAGCAGTGGCGCAGGGATCTTCACTGAAGCTTTCTTT
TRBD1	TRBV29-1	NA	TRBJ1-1	CSVPTGGSYMNTEAFF	TGCAGCGTACCCACAGGGGGAAGCTACATGAACACTGAAGCTTTCTTT
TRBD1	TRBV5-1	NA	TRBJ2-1	CASRQDRGYNEQFF	TGCGCCAGCAGACAGGACAGGGGATACAATGAGCAGTTCTTC
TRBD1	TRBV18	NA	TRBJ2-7	CASSPPPQGAYEQYF	TGTGCCAGCTCACCTCCCCCACAGGGGGCTTACGAGCAGTACTTC
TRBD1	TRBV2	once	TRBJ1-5	CASSEDRGNQPQHF	TGTGCCAGCAGTGAAGACAGGGGAAATCAGCCCCAGCATTTT
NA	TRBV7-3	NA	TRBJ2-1	CASSLLGLNEQFF	TGTGCCAGCAGCTTATTGGGGCTTAATGAGCAGTTCTTC
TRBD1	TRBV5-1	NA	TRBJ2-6	CASSPGQGASGANVLTF	TGCGCCAGCAGCCCGGGACAGGGGGCCTCTGGGGCCAACGTCCTGACTTTC
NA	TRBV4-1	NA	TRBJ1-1	CASSQQLAVNTEAFF	TGCGCCAGCAGCCAACAGCTTGCAGTGAACACTGAAGCTTTCTTT
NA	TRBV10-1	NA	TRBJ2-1	CASSERSSSYNEQFF	TGCGCCAGCAGTGAGCGGTCCAGCTCCTACAATGAGCAGTTCTTC
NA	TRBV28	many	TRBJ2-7	CASSLGRGYEQYF	TGTGCCAGCAGTTTGGGCAGGGGATACGAGCAGTACTTC
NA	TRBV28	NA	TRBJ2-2	CASSSTGELFF	TGTGCCAGCAGTTCCACCGGGGAGCTGTTTTTT
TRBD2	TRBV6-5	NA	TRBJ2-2	CASSYGSGIGTGELFF	TGTGCCAGCAGTTATGGGAGCGGGATAGGCACCGGGGAGCTGTTTTTT
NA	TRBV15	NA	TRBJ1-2	CATSREGGSNYGYTF	TGTGCCACCAGCAGAGAGGGCGGAAGTAACTATGGCTACACCTTC
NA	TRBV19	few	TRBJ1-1	CASTSLSGGNTEAFF	TGTGCCAGTACCTCTCTAAGCGGGGGGAACACTGAAGCTTTCTTT
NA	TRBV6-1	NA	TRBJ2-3	CASSLSGTTDTQYF	TGTGCCAGCAGTCTCTCGGGAACCACAGATACGCAGTATTTT
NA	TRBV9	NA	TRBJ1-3	CASSAPGEGNTIYF	TGTGCCAGCAGCGCACCAGGGGAAGGAAACACCATATATTTT
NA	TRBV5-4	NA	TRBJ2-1	CASSPRTTNNEQFF	TGTGCCAGCAGCCCCAGGACAACTAACAATGAGCAGTTCTTC
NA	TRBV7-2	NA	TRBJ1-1	CASSYMGGMNTEAFF	TGTGCCAGCAGCTACATGGGGGGTATGAACACTGAAGCTTTCTTT
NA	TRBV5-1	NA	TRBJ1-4	CASSGNSRTNEKLFF	TGCGCCAGCAGCGGTAACAGTCGGACTAATGAAAAACTGTTTTTT
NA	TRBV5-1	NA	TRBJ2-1	CASSLGGEAYNEQFF	TGCGCCAGCAGCTTGGGGGGAGAGGCCTACAATGAGCAGTTCTTC
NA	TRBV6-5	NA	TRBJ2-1	CASSQRRGFGNEQFF	TGTGCCAGCAGCCAACGGAGGGGGTTCGGGAATGAGCAGTTCTTC
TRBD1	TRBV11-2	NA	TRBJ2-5	CASSFGQGEVTQYF	TGTGCCAGCAGCTTTGGACAGGGAGAGGTGACCCAGTACTTC
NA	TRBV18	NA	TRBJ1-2	CASSPLTGRSEGYTF	TGTGCCAGCTCACCGCTAACAGGGCGGTCGGAAGGCTACACCTTC
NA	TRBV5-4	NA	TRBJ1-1	CASSFAGTKRDTEAFF	TGTGCCAGCAGCTTCGCTGGTACCAAACGAGACACTGAAGCTTTCTTT
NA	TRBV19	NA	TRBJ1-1	CASKETSITNTEAFF	TGTGCCAGTAAAGAGACAAGCATAACGAACACTGAAGCTTTCTTT
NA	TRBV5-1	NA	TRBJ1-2	CASGSIFYGYTF	TGCGCCAGCGGATCAATCTTTTATGGCTACACCTTC
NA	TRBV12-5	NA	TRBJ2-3	CASGLGVGTDTQYF	TGTGCTAGTGGTTTAGGGGTGGGCACAGATACGCAGTATTTT
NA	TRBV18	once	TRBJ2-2	CASSPDRDWTNTGELFF	TGTGCCAGCTCACCAGACCGGGACTGGACGAACACCGGGGAGCTGTTTTTT
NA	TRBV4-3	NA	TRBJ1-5	CASSQGGGLSAQPQHF	TGCGCCAGCAGCCAAGGGGGGGGTTTGAGTGCTCAGCCCCAGCATTTT
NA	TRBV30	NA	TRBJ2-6	CAWSRRAAGANILTF	TGTGCCTGGAGTAGGCGGGCAGCCGGGGCCAACATCCTGACTTTC
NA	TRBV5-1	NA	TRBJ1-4	CASSFLMEAPSEKLFF	TGCGCCAGCAGCTTTCTAATGGAGGCACCCTCCGAAAAACTGTTTTTT
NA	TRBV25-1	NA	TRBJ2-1	CASSEEPAYNEQFF	TGTGCCAGCAGTGAGGAGCCAGCCTACAATGAGCAGTTCTTC
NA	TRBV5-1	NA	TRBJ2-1	CASSGLQVYNEQFF	TGCGCCAGCAGCGGTCTACAGGTCTACAATGAGCAGTTCTTC
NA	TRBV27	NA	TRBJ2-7	CASTQDPRYEQYF	TGTGCCAGCACCCAGGACCCCCGCTACGAGCAGTACTTC
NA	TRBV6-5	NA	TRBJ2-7	CASSPGRNYEQYF	TGTGCCAGCAGCCCCGGACGGAACTACGAGCAGTACTTC
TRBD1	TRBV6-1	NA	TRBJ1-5	CASSLGTGYQPQHF	TGTGCCAGCAGTCTCGGGACAGGCTATCAGCCCCAGCATTTT
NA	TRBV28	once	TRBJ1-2	CASSLQDRSTLDYGYTF	TGTGCCAGCAGTTTGCAGGACAGATCTACCCTAGACTATGGCTACACCTTC
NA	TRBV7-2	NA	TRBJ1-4	CASSLSLPEKLFF	TGTGCCAGCAGCTTAAGTCTACCCGAAAAACTGTTTTTT
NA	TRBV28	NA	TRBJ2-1	CASRPRRGDEQFF	TGTGCCAGCAGGCCCCGCAGGGGCGATGAGCAGTTCTTC
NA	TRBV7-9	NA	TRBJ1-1	CASSFGPGGRGTEAFF	TGTGCCAGCAGCTTTGGTCCGGGGGGCCGGGGCACTGAAGCTTTCTTT
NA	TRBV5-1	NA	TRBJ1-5	CASNNEPQHF	TGCGCCAGCAATAATGAGCCCCAGCATTTT
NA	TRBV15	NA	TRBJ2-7	CATSTDRKGRYEQYF	TGTGCCACCAGCACCGACAGGAAGGGACGCTACGAGCAGTACTTC
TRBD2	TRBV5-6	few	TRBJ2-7	CASSLGISGGPEQYF	TGTGCCAGCAGCTTGGGAATTAGCGGGGGCCCCGAGCAGTACTTC
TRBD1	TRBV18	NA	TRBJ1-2	CASSPNRMGQGFNYGYTF	TGTGCCAGCTCACCGAACAGGATGGGACAGGGCTTTAACTATGGCTACACCTTC
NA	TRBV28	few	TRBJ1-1	CASSLWSRPNTEAFF	TGTGCCAGCAGTTTATGGTCCAGGCCCAACACTGAAGCTTTCTTT
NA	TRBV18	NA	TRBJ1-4	CASSPNREKLFF	TGTGCCAGCTCACCGAACAGGGAAAAACTGTTTTTT
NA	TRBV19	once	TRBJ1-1	CASKARERGTEAFF	TGTGCCAGTAAGGCCAGGGAAAGGGGTACTGAAGCTTTCTTT
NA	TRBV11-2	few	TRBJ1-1	CASSLRGNTEAFF	TGTGCCAGCAGCTTACGGGGGAACACTGAAGCTTTCTTT
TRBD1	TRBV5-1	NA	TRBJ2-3	CASSLGGQGIADTQYF	TGCGCCAGCAGCTTGGGGGGACAGGGGATCGCAGATACGCAGTATTTT